These 28 T cell receptor beta chains originate from one sample sequenced in a study of blood T cell repertoires in COVID-19 (dated by TCRdb to 2019 to 2021). The library was produced with the immunoSEQ multiplex PCR assay. In its TCRdb copy, this immuneACCESS table keeps in-frame sequences only and misses some clones. Where compared with another copy, unresolved V genes explain less than half of these, and the others have no known cause. The sample table holds roughly 100,000 clones, of which over 55% were seen once. The ten largest clones capture roughly 0.9% of the sample. The sample comprised peripheral blood. The receptors here all came from a human donor with acute or convalescent COVID-19. The donor label of this sample is uncertain.

This clone was counted many times. The chain links TRBV28 to TRBJ2-3; 7 nucleotides align to TRBD2. This CDR3 comprises 13 residues. Germline values: CDR1 MDHEN, CDR2 SYDVKM. The V and J ends lost 5 bases and 12 bases, in that order; junction bases with no gene match: 11. The CDR3 coding sequence is TGTGCCAGCAGTGCTCCCGGGACTACCTCCCAGTATTTT. As protein: CASSAPGTTSQYF.

J is TRBJ2-5 and V is TRBV12-5; TRBD2 agrees at 11 bases. Germline values: CDR1 LGHNT, CDR2 FRNRAP. The CDR3 consists of 16 residues. With 2 bases clipped from V and 3 bases from J, the junction kept 5 bases outside the gene matches. The CDR3 bases are TGTGCTAGTGGTTTGTTCTCTAGCGGGGGGAAAGAGACCCAGTACTTC. It encodes CASGLFSSGGKETQYF.

Ten or more counts support this clone. This chain connects TRBV12-5 to TRBJ1-2, with a possible D match to TRBD1 (6 bases). The CDR3 length is 14 residues. The germline gives CDR1 LGHNT, CDR2 FRNRAP. V shed 5 bases and J shed 8 bases, with 18 bases lying between them. The CDR3 loop reads CASGGAAHGGGYTF. Here the CDR3 DNA reads TGTGCTAGTGGTGGGGCGGCCCATGGGGGCGGCTACACCTTC. Supplemented by reference TRBV12-5 and TRBJ1-2, the full variable domain reads DARVTQTPRHKVTEMGQEVTMRCQPILGHNTVFWYRQTMMQGLELLAYFRNRAPLDDSGMPKDRFSAEMPDATLATLKIQPSEPRDSAVYFCASGGAAHGGGYTFGSGTRLTVV.

The chain links TRBV5-6 to TRBJ2-7; 7 bases are a match to TRBD1. Germline V CDR1 and CDR2: SGHDT, YYEEEE. Trimming cost V 4 bases and J 2 bases; bases outside gene matches: 3. The CDR3 runs to 13 residues. The DNA of the CDR3 is TGTGCCAGCAGCCAGGACAGGACCTACGAGCAGTACTTC. This gives the protein CASSQDRTYEQYF.

The chain is built from TRBV4-1 and TRBJ1-5; no firm D call. Germline values: CDR1 MGHRA, CDR2 YSYEKL. The CDR3 runs 17 residues. The V gene lost 3 bases and the J gene lost 8 bases, with 23 bases spanning the gap. The CDR3: CASSQRPEASIVEPQHF. The CDR3 DNA sequence: TGCGCCAGCAGCCAGAGGCCTGAGGCCAGTATTGTGGAGCCCCAGCATTTT.

The count of this clone is one. CDR3 in DNA: TGTGCCAGCAGCTTATATTCGGGGGGGGCGATCAATGAGCAGTTCTTC. Its protein is CASSLYSGGAINEQFF. This chain joins TRBV7-6 and TRBJ2-1; 8 bases map to TRBD2. Losses at the gene ends were 2 bases for V and 6 bases for J; bases not matched to a gene: 9. CDR1 is SGHVS, CDR2 FNYEAQ, per germline. The CDR3 consists of 16 residues.

The rearrangement links TRBV5-6 to TRBJ2-6; tentatively, D is TRBD1 (6 bases). Trimming cost V 0 bases and J 0 bases, with 16 bases left between them. CDR3 size: 19 residues. Germline-derived CDR1 and CDR2 are SGHDT and YYEEEE. The CDR3 loop reads CASSLARTAIYSGANVLTF. Here the CDR3 DNA reads TGTGCCAGCAGCTTGGCTCGGACAGCAATTTACTCTGGGGCCAACGTCCTGACTTTC.

This clone was counted a few times. V gene TRBV3-1 (or the pseudogene TRBV3-2) combines with J gene TRBJ2-3, with D possibly being TRBD2 (6 bases). Per the germline V gene, CDR1 is LGHDT and CDR2 is YNNKEL (reference sequence). The CDR3 contains 15 residues. The V end lost 6 bases, the J end lost 2 bases, and 15 bases lay between the germline ends. The CDR3 DNA reads TGTGCCAGCAGTCCCCGGGACTTACACACAGATACGCAGTATTTT. It yields the protein CASSPRDLHTDTQYF.

The chain combines TRBV9 with TRBJ2-1; 7 nucleotides align to TRBD2. CDR1 and CDR2 from the germline V gene are SGDLS and YYNGEE. Germline trimming cut 3 bases from V and 7 bases from J; bases unmatched to any gene: 10. The CDR3 sequence is 15 residues long. The CDR3 DNA follows: TGTGCCAGCAGCGGGGGGGAGCGGGGCAGAAATGAGCAGTTCTTC. This encodes CASSGGERGRNEQFF.

This CDR3 reads CASSDYGGSTDTQYF. CDR3 nucleotides: TGTGCCAGCAGTGATTACGGGGGGAGCACAGATACGCAGTATTTT. The chain joins TRBV6-4 to TRBJ2-3; 7 nucleotides align to TRBD2. The germline CDR1 and CDR2 sequences are MRHNA and SNTAGT. The CDR3 loop spans 15 amino acids. V shed 3 bases and J 0 bases; nucleotides not matched to a gene: 3.

CDR3: CASSSQGSVSGNTIYF. The CDR3 nucleotides are TGTGCCAGCAGTTCCCAAGGGAGCGTTTCTGGAAACACCATATATTTT. The chain uses TRBV27 and TRBJ1-3; D gene ambiguous. The V end lost 4 bases, the J end lost 1 base, and 14 bases lay between the germline ends. The CDR3 spans 16 residues. The germline V gene encodes CDR1 MNHEY and CDR2 SMNVEV (reference sequence).

The chain employs TRBV27 and TRBJ2-2, with D possibly matching TRBD2 (6 bases). The germline V and J ends were trimmed by 6 bases and 3 bases, with 23 bases remaining between them. The CDR3 totals 18 residues. Germline CDR1 is MNHEY and CDR2 is SMNVEV (reference sequence). CDR3 sequence: CASSPHLRLAKDTGELFF. The CDR3 DNA reads TGTGCCAGCAGCCCCCACCTGAGGCTAGCGAAGGACACCGGGGAGCTGTTTTTT.

This clone was detected once. The CDR3 coding sequence is TGCGCCAGCAGCGAGGGACCGGGACTAGACATCAATGAGCAGTTCTTC. Translated, it gives CASSEGPGLDINEQFF. The chain has TRBV5-1 and TRBJ2-1; 8 nucleotides align to TRBD2. Per the germline V gene, CDR1 is SGHRS and CDR2 is YFSETQ. Losses at the gene ends were 4 bases for V and 6 bases for J; bases not matched to a gene: 12. CDR3 length: 16 amino acids.

The CDR3 protein is CASSLYDARGRANYGYTF. The CDR3, as DNA: TGTGCCAGCAGCTTATATGATGCCAGGGGTCGGGCTAACTATGGCTACACCTTC. The chain joins TRBV7-9 to TRBJ1-2; TRBD1 is a possible D gene (6 bases). Germline V gives CDR1 SEHNR, CDR2 FQNEAQ (reference sequence). This CDR3 spans 18 amino acids. Trimming cost V 2 bases and J 0 bases, with 19 bases left between them.

The chain is built from TRBV9 and TRBJ1-5; D remains unclear. The CDR3 sequence is 14 residues long. Trimming stripped 0 bases from V and 8 bases from J, with 12 bases between. CDR1 and CDR2 from the germline V gene are SGDLS and YYNGEE. This CDR3 reads CASSVGEGQKPQHF. CDR3 coding DNA: TGTGCCAGCAGCGTAGGGGAGGGTCAGAAGCCCCAGCATTTT.

The genes are TRBV5-4 and TRBJ1-3; TRBD1 matches 8 bases. J gave up 4 bases and V 2 bases, and 5 bases lay outside the gene matches. The CDR3 is 15 amino acids. Germline V gives CDR1 SGHNT, CDR2 YYREEE (reference sequence). The CDR3 DNA follows: TGTGCCAGCAGCTTTAACAGGGGGGAAGGAAACACCATATATTTT. Encoded protein: CASSFNRGEGNTIYF.

The chain employs TRBV15 and TRBJ1-1; weak D call: TRBD1 (5 bases). Germline assignment: CDR1 LNHNV and CDR2 YYDKDF (reference sequence). Trimming removed 1 base from V and 0 bases from J, with 9 bases in between. The CDR3 length is 15 residues. The CDR3 coding sequence is TGTGCCACCAGCAGAGGGGGGGACCTGAACACTGAAGCTTTCTTT. Translation gives CATSRGGDLNTEAFF.

The gene calls are TRBV2 and TRBJ2-7; 12 nucleotides agree with TRBD1. Germline loops: CDR1 SNHLY, CDR2 FYNNEI. V was clipped by 8 bases and J by 7 bases; unmatched bases: 9. The CDR3 is 14 residues long. This CDR3 reads CASVRDRGLSEQYV. The CDR3 region has the DNA TGTGCCAGCGTAAGGGACAGGGGGCTATCGGAGCAGTACGTC.

The CDR3 nucleotides are TGCGCCAGCAGCTACTCACTAGGGAGTGCGGCCTACGAGCAGTACGTC. Its protein is CASSYSLGSAAYEQYV. V is TRBV5-1 and J is TRBJ2-7; D may be TRBD2 (5 bases). The V and J ends lost 3 bases and 2 bases respectively, with 18 bases between them. The CDR3 is 16 residues long. Per germline, CDR1 SGHRS and CDR2 YFSETQ.

This clone appeared a few times. The chain couples TRBV30 to TRBJ1-5, with D possibly matching TRBD1 (5 bases). Trimming left V 0 bases short and J 4 bases short, with 10 bases between. CDR3 size: 14 residues. Germline V CDR1 and CDR2: GTSNPN, SVGIG (reference sequence). CDR3 DNA sequence: TGTGCCTGGAGTGTCGGGCAGGGTAATCAGCCCCAGCATTTT. Amino acids: CAWSVGQGNQPQHF.

The rearrangement links TRBV21-1 to TRBJ1-5. TRBV21-1 is classified as a pseudogene. CDR3 length equals 16 residues. The CDR3 reads CASTRVGGLSNQPQHF. CDR3 sequence (DNA): TGTGCCAGCACTAGGGTGGGGGGGTTAAGCAATCAGCCCCAGCATTTT.

The rearrangement uses TRBV28 and TRBJ1-5; D call uncertain. CDR1 is MDHEN, CDR2 SYDVKM, per germline. The CDR3 consists of 14 residues. Trimming cost V 6 bases and J 0 bases, with 9 bases left between them. This CDR3 is CASRILSSNQPQHF. Here the CDR3 DNA reads TGTGCCAGCAGGATTCTTAGTAGCAATCAGCCCCAGCATTTT.

The V and J genes are TRBV9 and TRBJ1-5, with 9 bases matching TRBD1. CDR3 length: 15 residues. The germline gives CDR1 SGDLS, CDR2 YYNGEE. J lost 4 bases, V lost 0 bases, and 2 bases had no gene match. The CDR3: CASSVDGQGNQPQHF. CDR3 DNA sequence: TGTGCCAGCAGCGTAGACGGACAGGGGAATCAGCCCCAGCATTTT.

This chain links TRBV19 with TRBJ1-3; D possibly corresponds to TRBD1 (5 bases). The CDR3 is 19 amino acids. CDR1 and CDR2 (germline): LNHDA, SQIVND (reference sequence). Trimming removed 5 bases at V and 0 bases at J, with 23 bases between. The CDR3 DNA follows: TGTGCCAGTAGTCCCACTGTGGGCAGGGAAGCTCTCTCTGGAAACACCATATATTTT. Its translation is CASSPTVGREALSGNTIYF.

The gene calls are TRBV6-5 and TRBJ1-3, with 8 bases identical to TRBD1. CDR1 and CDR2 (germline): MNHEY, SVGAGI. This CDR3 spans 13 amino acids. J lost 8 bases, V lost 5 bases, and 5 bases had no gene match. Here the CDR3 DNA reads TGTGCCAGCAGTAGGACAGGGACGTACACCATATATTTT. Its protein is CASSRTGTYTIYF.

The J gene is TRBJ2-1, the V gene TRBV24-1; 7 positions agree with TRBD2. The CDR3 extends over 14 amino acids. V shed 8 bases, J shed 3 bases, and the junction held 6 bases outside the gene matches. Germline V gene sequence: CDR1 KGHDR, CDR2 SFDVKD. In nucleotides, the CDR3 is TGTGCCACCACCTCTAGCGGAGACTACAATGAGCAGTTCTTC. It translates to CATTSSGDYNEQFF.

This chain connects TRBV5-1 to TRBJ2-5; 9 nucleotides agree with TRBD2. Germline V gives CDR1 SGHRS, CDR2 YFSETQ. The V segment lost 2 bases and the J segment 1 base; nucleotides outside the gene matches: 3. This CDR3 has 15 residues. The CDR3 sequence is CASSLAGGPQETQYF. The CDR3 nucleotides read TGCGCCAGCAGCTTAGCGGGGGGCCCCCAAGAGACCCAGTACTTC.

This clone came up a few times. V gene TRBV19 combines with J gene TRBJ1-5; D not resolved. Germline CDR1 and CDR2: LNHDA and SQIVND (reference sequence). This CDR3 contains 15 residues. V was clipped by 3 bases and J by 6 bases, with 15 bases between them. The CDR3 sequence is CASSMSSGSGQPQHF. The CDR3, as DNA: TGTGCCAGTAGTATGAGCTCGGGGTCGGGTCAGCCCCAGCATTTT. Full variable domain (remainder filled in from reference TRBV19 and TRBJ1-5): DGGITQSPKYLFRKEGQNVTLSCEQNLNHDAMYWYRQDPGQGLRLIYYSQIVNDFQKGDIAEGYSVSREKKESFPLTVTSAQKNPTAFYLCASSMSSGSGQPQHFGDGTRLSIL.